This TCR beta chain was identified in a study of beta chain features in type 1 diabetes. General observations from the study: TCRB rearrangement may or may not be influenced by HLA type; here this remained unresolved. TCRB CDR3s from Type 1 diabetes patients were moderately but significantly shorter in all four CD4+ subsets.

To note about this clone: The antigen is undetermined.

Germline V lookup: CDR1 SGHRS, CDR2 YFSETQ. The CDR3 runs 14 residues. The V end lost 4 bases, the J end lost 3 bases, and 13 bases lay between the germline ends. Each donor gave one heparinised blood draw averaging about 116 mL. Sorted CD4+ subsets: naive, central memory, regulatory, stem cell-like memory (CD45RO/CCR7/CD25/CD127/CD95/CD27 panel). cDNA synthesis used the whole RNA isolate, giving expressed TCRB sequences. Sequencing used immunoSEQ multiplex PCR; TCRdb keeps in-frame clones, though not all of them. Among hundreds of thousands of clones listed, over 12% were seen once. The sample consisted of naive CD4+ T cells from blood. The chain couples TRBV5-1 to TRBJ1-1, with D unclear. The TCR originated in a man aged 18-30 years with type 1 diabetes. This CDR3 reads CASSLGDGDTEAFF. The CDR3 nucleotides are TGCGCCAGCAGCCTAGGAGATGGGGACACTGAAGCTTTCTTT.